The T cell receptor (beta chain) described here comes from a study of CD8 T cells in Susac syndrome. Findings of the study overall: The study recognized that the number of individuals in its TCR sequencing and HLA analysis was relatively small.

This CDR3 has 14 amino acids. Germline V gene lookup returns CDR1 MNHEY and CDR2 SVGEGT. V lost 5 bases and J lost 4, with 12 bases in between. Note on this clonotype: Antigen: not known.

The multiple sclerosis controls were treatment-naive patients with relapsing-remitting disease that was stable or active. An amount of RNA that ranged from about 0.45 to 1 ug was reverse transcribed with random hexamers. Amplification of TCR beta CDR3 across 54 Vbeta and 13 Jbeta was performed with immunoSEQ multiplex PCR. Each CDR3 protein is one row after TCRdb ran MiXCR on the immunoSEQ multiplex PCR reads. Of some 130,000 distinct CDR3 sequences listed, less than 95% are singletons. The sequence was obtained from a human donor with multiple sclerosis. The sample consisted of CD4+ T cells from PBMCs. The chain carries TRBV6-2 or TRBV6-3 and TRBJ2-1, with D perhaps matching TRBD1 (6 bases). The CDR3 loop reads CASSPPGQYNEQFF. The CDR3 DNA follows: TGTGCCAGCAGTCCTCCAGGACAGTACAATGAGCAGTTCTTC.